This TCR beta chain was profiled in a study of blood T cell repertoires in COVID-19. Study context: Donors in the United States, Italy and Spain gave samples during acute or convalescent COVID-19. T cells, B-cell-depleted T cells, or PBMCs supplied cDNA or gDNA.

Per the study methods: It was from reference gene primer amplification that nucleated cell counts were estimated. The protocol was immunoSEQ multiplex PCR, while the TCRdb copy is restricted to in-frame clones and leaves out a portion. From that table come the V and J calls and clone size; the DNA was used to work out D and trimming. There are tens of thousands of clones in the sample; more than 70% occur only once, and approximately 5% lies in the top ten. The V gene end was trimmed by 6 bases and the J gene end by 2 bases; junction bases not matched to a gene: 15. Per germline, CDR1 MRHNA and CDR2 SNTAGT. This CDR3 contains 18 residues. This clone was detected a few times.

The TCR comes from a human donor in a cohort sampled during active COVID-19. The sequencing sample was made of peripheral blood. The J gene is TRBJ2-2, the V gene TRBV6-4, with 7 positions matching TRBD2. The CDR3 spells CASRAALGGRGNTGELFF. CDR3 DNA sequence: TGTGCCAGCAGAGCGGCCCTGGGGGGGAGAGGCAACACCGGGGAGCTGTTTTTT.